Listed here are 26 T cell receptor beta chains from one sample, sequenced in a study of blood T cell repertoires in COVID-19. Libraries were prepared by immunoSEQ multiplex PCR; TCRdb keeps only in-frame clonotypes and omits some of them. The profile covers around 330,000 clones, with 88% appearing a single time and 1.5% to 2% taken by the ten largest. The specimen sequenced was peripheral blood. The receptor source for this set is a woman younger than 45 with COVID-19, enrolled during active disease.

J is TRBJ1-4 and V is TRBV7-9; unclear D gene. CDR1 and CDR2 (germline): SEHNR, FQNEAQ (reference sequence). The CDR3 is 15 residues long. V dropped 5 bases and J dropped 0 bases, with 10 bases sitting between them. CDR3 in amino acids: CASSPLLATNEKLFF. DNA for the CDR3: TGTGCCAGCAGCCCCCTCCTCGCAACTAATGAAAAACTGTTTTTT. The whole variable domain, remainder taken from reference TRBV7-9 and TRBJ1-4, is DTGVSQNPRHKITKRGQNVTFRCDPISEHNRLYWYRQTLGQGPEFLTYFQNEAQLEKSRLLSDRFSAERPKGSFSTLEIQRTEQGDSAMYLCASSPLLATNEKLFFGSGTQLSVL.

CDR3 protein: CASRIRGTGELFF. As DNA, the CDR3 is TGTGCCAGCAGAATCAGGGGGACCGGGGAGCTGTTTTTT. This rearrangement joins TRBV12-3 or TRBV12-4 to TRBJ2-2; TRBD1 agrees at 7 bases. The junction had 3 bases not matched to a gene; V was cut back by 6 bases and J by 5 bases. The CDR3 is 13 residues long.

J is TRBJ1-5 and V is TRBV4-1, with 10 positions matching TRBD1. The CDR3 contains 17 residues. V shed 2 bases and J 3 bases; nucleotides not matched to a gene: 7. CDR1 is MGHRA and CDR2 is YSYEKL in the germline V gene. The CDR3 DNA sequence: TGCGCCAGCAGCCAACTTCACGGGACAGGGGTCAATCAGCCCCAGCATTTT. Translated, it gives CASSQLHGTGVNQPQHF.

The rearrangement uses TRBV2 and TRBJ2-2; 9 bases are a match to TRBD2. The CDR3 runs 15 residues. Germline CDR1 reads SNHLY; CDR2 reads FYNNEI. Trimming at V came to 3 bases and at J to 7 bases, leaving 6 bases not matched to a gene. In nucleotides, the CDR3 is TGTGCCAGCAGTGATGGCGGGGGGGCCAACGGGGAGCTGTTTTTT. Its translation: CASSDGGGANGELFF.

The gene calls are TRBV7-2 and TRBJ2-1; D possibly corresponds to TRBD2 (5 bases). Germline loops: CDR1 SGHTA, CDR2 FQGNSA. The CDR3 spans 13 residues. With 1 base removed from V and 9 bases from J, the gap between germline ends came to 10 bases. The CDR3 DNA is TGTGCCAGCAGCTTAGTAGACTATCGTGAGCAGTTCTTC. It encodes CASSLVDYREQFF.

The chain carries TRBV11-2 and TRBJ2-2; the D gene is possibly TRBD1 (6 bases). CDR1 SGHAT and CDR2 FQNNGV come from the germline V gene. The length of the CDR3 is 18 residues. Trimming pared 0 bases from V and 3 bases from J, leaving 17 bases between. In DNA form, the CDR3 reads TGTGCCAGCAGCTTAGATCTGAGTCGGGCAGGGGACACCGGGGAGCTGTTTTTT. Protein sequence: CASSLDLSRAGDTGELFF.

This chain joins TRBV10-3 and TRBJ1-2; D call uncertain. Trimming stripped 3 bases from V and 6 bases from J, with 8 bases between. The CDR3 covers 12 residues. Germline CDR1 ENHRY, CDR2 SYGVKD. The DNA of the CDR3 is TGTGCCATCAGTGACTTCCGGGATGGCTACACCTTC. This gives the protein CAISDFRDGYTF.

The chain employs TRBV6-4 and TRBJ2-5; 12 bases map to TRBD2. This CDR3 spans 20 amino acids. J lost 5 bases, V lost 6 bases, and 22 bases had no gene match. CDR1 is MRHNA, CDR2 SNTAGT, per germline. CDR3 nucleotides: TGTGCCAGCAGCGGACAGGACAAGGCCCCTAGCGGGGGGGTAGGGGAGACCCAGTACTTC. This codes for CASSGQDKAPSGGVGETQYF.

This chain joins TRBV5-4 and TRBJ1-1; 8 bases are a match to TRBD1. The CDR3 loop spans 13 amino acids. V shed 5 bases and J 4 bases; nucleotides not matched to a gene: 4. Germline V gives CDR1 SGHNT, CDR2 YYREEE (reference sequence). The CDR3 sequence: CASSFDRGTEAFF. CDR3 nucleotide sequence: TGTGCCAGCAGTTTCGACAGGGGCACTGAAGCTTTCTTT.

This chain uses TRBV25-1 with TRBJ1-2, with TRBD1 matching 8 bases. CDR3 size: 13 residues. Germline CDR1 reads MGHDK; CDR2 reads SYGVNS. The J segment lost 8 bases and the V segment lost 6 bases, leaving 8 bases of the junction unmatched. Here the CDR3 DNA reads TGTGCCAGCAGCAGGACAGGGTTAGGGGGCTACACCTTC. Its translation: CASSRTGLGGYTF.

The chain has TRBV18 and TRBJ2-7; tentatively, D is TRBD2 (6 bases). CDR1 is KGHSH, CDR2 LQKENI, per germline. CDR3 length equals 14 residues. Trimming removed 2 bases at V and 7 bases at J, with 15 bases between. Written as DNA, the CDR3 is TGTGCCAGCTCACCAATACCAGCGGGCGGTGAGCAGTACGTC. Its translation is CASSPIPAGGEQYV.

The gene calls are TRBV5-8 and TRBJ2-5; 7 bases match TRBD1. V shed 3 bases and J 4 bases; nucleotides not matched to a gene: 9. The germline CDR1 and CDR2 sequences are SGHTS and YDEGEE. There are 15 residues in the CDR3. DNA for the CDR3: TGTGCCAGCAGCTCACAGGGGAGAGGGGGAGAGACCCAGTACTTC. This codes for CASSSQGRGGETQYF.

This clone was observed a single time. The CDR3 is CASSSREAGEKLFF. CDR3 bases: TGCGCCAGCAGCTCCCGGGAAGCAGGTGAAAAACTGTTTTTT. The chain is built from TRBV5-1 and TRBJ1-4, with no clear D. CDR1 is SGHRS, CDR2 YFSETQ, per germline. Trimming shortened V by 3 bases and J by 7 bases, and 13 bases separated the two germline ends. This CDR3 has 14 residues.

The rearrangement uses TRBV14 and TRBJ1-1; 8 bases map to TRBD1. Germline V CDR1 and CDR2: SGHDN, FVKESK. Trimming cost V 5 bases and J 5 bases; bases outside gene matches: 10. The CDR3 loop spans 15 amino acids. The CDR3 is CASSYVQGARTEAFF. CDR3 in DNA: TGTGCCAGCAGCTACGTTCAGGGGGCGCGTACTGAAGCTTTCTTT.

This chain connects TRBV11-2 to TRBJ1-6; D is unclear. The germline gives CDR1 SGHAT, CDR2 FQNNGV. CDR3 length: 12 residues. V gave up 1 base and J gave up 10 bases, with 5 bases separating them. The CDR3 protein is CASSLGGSPLHF. The CDR3 region has the DNA TGTGCCAGCAGCTTAGGAGGGTCACCCCTCCACTTT.

Worth noting for this clone: Other DNA sequences in the sample encode the same CDR3. This sequence joins TRBV27 and TRBJ1-6, with D tentatively TRBD1 (5 bases). V lost 3 bases to trimming and J lost 6 bases, with 9 bases between them. Germline lookup yields CDR1 MNHEY and CDR2 SMNVEV (reference sequence). The CDR3 spans 14 residues. In DNA form, the CDR3 reads TGTGCCAGCAGTTTTAGGGGAAGTAATTCACCCCTCCACTTT. Its translation: CASSFRGSNSPLHF.

This chain connects TRBV19 to TRBJ2-1; TRBD2 agrees at 8 bases. This CDR3 comprises 15 residues. From germline, CDR1 is LNHDA and CDR2 SQIVND (reference sequence). The V gene end was trimmed by 2 bases and the J gene end by 3 bases; junction bases not matched to a gene: 3. The CDR3 DNA reads as TGTGCCAGTAGTATAACCGGGGGGGGCTACAATGAGCAGTTCTTC. Translated: CASSITGGGYNEQFF.

This chain connects TRBV27 to TRBJ2-3; the match to TRBD2 covers 14 bases. V was clipped by 7 bases and J by 7 bases; unmatched bases: 4. The CDR3 extends over 14 amino acids. Germline V gene sequence: CDR1 MNHEY, CDR2 SMNVEV (reference sequence). This chain's CDR3 is CASTRTSGGNTQYF. The DNA for the CDR3 is TGTGCCAGCACCCGGACTAGCGGGGGGAATACGCAGTATTTT.

The V gene is TRBV27, the J gene TRBJ2-4, with TRBD1 matching over 7 bases. The CDR3 spans 15 residues. Germline V gene sequence: CDR1 MNHEY, CDR2 SMNVEV (reference sequence). V dropped 6 bases and J dropped 2; count of bases not matched to a gene: 7. This chain's CDR3 is CASRIDRDTKNIQYF. The CDR3 coding sequence is TGTGCCAGCAGGATTGACAGGGATACCAAAAACATTCAGTACTTC.

V gene TRBV7-6 combines with J gene TRBJ2-3, with TRBD1 matching 8 bases. The J segment lost 4 bases and the V segment lost 5 bases, leaving 11 bases of the junction unmatched. Per the germline V gene, CDR1 is SGHVS and CDR2 is FNYEAQ. This CDR3 has 16 residues. The CDR3 loop is CASSIGTGVGADTQYF. The CDR3 coding sequence is TGTGCCAGCAGCATAGGGACAGGCGTTGGCGCAGATACGCAGTATTTT.

The rearrangement uses TRBV9 and TRBJ1-2, with TRBD1 matching 8 bases. The germline gives CDR1 SGDLS, CDR2 YYNGEE. With V trimmed by 4 bases and J by 4 bases, 15 bases remained unmatched. The CDR3 loop spans 17 amino acids. CDR3 region: CASSSTGAIGFGYGYTF. For the CDR3, the DNA is TGTGCCAGCAGCTCGACAGGGGCGATCGGTTTTGGCTATGGCTACACCTTC. The complete variable domain, with remaining parts taken from reference TRBV9 and TRBJ1-2, reads DSGVTQTPKHLITATGQRVTLRCSPRSGDLSVYWYQQSLDQGLQFLIQYYNGEERAKGNILERFSAQQFPDLHSELNLSSLELGDSALYFCASSSTGAIGFGYGYTFGSGTRLTVV.

V gene TRBV19 combines with J gene TRBJ2-2; 7 nucleotides line up with TRBD1. This CDR3 spans 21 amino acids. The germline V gene has CDR1 LNHDA and CDR2 SQIVND (reference sequence). J gave up 0 bases and V 3 bases, and 19 bases lay outside the gene matches. The CDR3 DNA reads TGTGCCAGTAGTATTGTTTGGGGGACAGCAAAAACTCCCGCGAACACCGGGGAGCTGTTTTTT. Translated: CASSIVWGTAKTPANTGELFF.

The chain uses TRBV15 and TRBJ1-3, with D hard to call. This CDR3 is 18 amino acids long. Trimming left V 0 bases short and J 2 bases short, with 17 bases between. Germline V gene sequence: CDR1 LNHNV, CDR2 YYDKDF (reference sequence). CDR3: CATSRDFVGVGAGNTIYF. CDR3 nucleotides: TGTGCCACCAGCAGAGATTTCGTCGGGGTAGGTGCTGGAAACACCATATATTTT.

The V gene is TRBV3-1 (or the pseudogene TRBV3-2), the J gene TRBJ1-4; 7 nucleotides match TRBD1. Per germline, CDR1 LGHDT and CDR2 YNNKEL (reference sequence). J gave up 8 bases and V 5 bases, and 8 bases lay outside the gene matches. The length of the CDR3 is 14 residues. For the CDR3, the DNA is TGTGCCAGCAGCGCCGACAGGGAGGCAGAAAAACTGTTTTTT. The encoded protein is CASSADREAEKLFF.

The chain joins TRBV28 to TRBJ2-1, with 13 nucleotides matching TRBD2. Germline V gene data show CDR1 as MDHEN and CDR2 as SYDVKM. V was pared by 6 bases and J by 5 bases, with 4 bases of the junction left unmatched. The CDR3 is 15 amino acids. CDR3 bases: TGTGCCAGCAGACTAGCGGGGGGGCAAAACAATGAGCAGTTCTTC. It yields the protein CASRLAGGQNNEQFF.

This clone was seen once. The rearrangement joins TRBV5-1 to TRBJ2-3, with 8 positions matching TRBD2. Losses at the gene ends were 2 bases for V and 2 bases for J; bases not matched to a gene: 4. The CDR3 runs to 15 residues. Germline V gene lookup returns CDR1 SGHRS and CDR2 YFSETQ. CDR3 nucleotides: TGCGCCAGCAGCTTTAGCGGGGTTAACACAGATACGCAGTATTTT. Amino acids: CASSFSGVNTDTQYF.